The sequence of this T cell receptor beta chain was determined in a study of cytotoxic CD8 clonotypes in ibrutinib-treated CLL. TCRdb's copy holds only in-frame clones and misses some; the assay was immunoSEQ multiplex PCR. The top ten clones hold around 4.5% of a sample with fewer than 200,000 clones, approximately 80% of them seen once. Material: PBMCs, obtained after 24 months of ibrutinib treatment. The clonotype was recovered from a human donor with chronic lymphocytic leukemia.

DNA of the CDR3: TGTGCTAGCCGGGGCTTCACAGATACGCAGTATTTT. It codes for CASRGFTDTQYF. The chain links TRBV12-5 to TRBJ2-3; possibly TRBD1 or TRBD2 for D (5 bases each). Germline V gene data show CDR1 as LGHNT and CDR2 as FRNRAP. Trimming took off 9 bases at V and 2 bases at J, with 9 bases between the two ends. The length of the CDR3 is 12 residues. Full variable domain (rest looked up from reference TRBV12-5 and TRBJ2-3): DARVTQTPRHKVTEMGQEVTMRCQPILGHNTVFWYRQTMMQGLELLAYFRNRAPLDDSGMPKDRFSAEMPDATLATLKIQPSEPRDSAVYFCASRGFTDTQYFGPGTRLTVL.